This TCR beta chain was profiled in a study of OX40 agonist ivuxolimab in advanced cancers. The method was immunoSEQ multiplex PCR; TCRdb's version includes in-frame clones alone and lacks a portion of them. The sample consists of over 70,000 clones, approximately 94% of them appearing once. Trimming shortened V by 7 bases and J by 0 bases, and 15 bases separated the two germline ends. This CDR3 region has 15 residues. Germline-derived CDR1 and CDR2 are LNHDA and SQIVND (reference sequence). The sample in question was CD4+ or CD8+ T cells sorted from blood, obtained in a trial of the OX40 agonist ivuxolimab. The clonotype was recovered from an adult with an advanced solid tumor such as melanoma, head and neck, liver or kidney cancer. The chain has TRBV19 and TRBJ1-1; a weak D match, TRBD1 (5 bases). The CDR3 nucleotides read TGTGCCAGTACCCTACTTGGGGGGTTGAACACTGAAGCTTTCTTT. Protein sequence: CASTLLGGLNTEAFF.